A selection of T cell receptor beta chains follows, all from one sample in a study of post-analysis software for immune sequencing data. Via MiXCR, TCRdb re-called the PCR reads, giving one row per CDR3 protein. The table shows a few hundred thousand distinct CDR3 sequences, with around 36% occurring only once. The specimen sequenced was blood. All receptors derive from a girl between 2 and 17 years old with multiple sclerosis. Both conserved end residues are trimmed from each CDR3. Clone size appears in some rows only: once, few, many, or a class for an expanded clone.

TRBJ2-2	TRBV9	few	ASSVTDRLTGELF
TRBJ2-1	TRBV5-1	NA	ASSPMGSASYNEQF
TRBJ2-3	TRBV2	NA	ASKAVPGGGTDTQY
TRBJ2-3	TRBV5-4	NA	AQRQGGSASTDTQY
TRBJ2-5	TRBV20-1	few	SAERGAPRETQY
TRBJ2-3	TRBV6-6	few	ASSFTDEGQY
TRBJ1-4	TRBV5-1	NA	ASSLGRAANEKLF
TRBJ2-1	TRBV24-1	NA	ATSDEGDWVGNEQF
TRBJ2-4	TRBV5-8	once	AGSQSGLAKNIQY
TRBJ2-5	TRBV6-6	NA	ASSYWAGVTQETQY
TRBJ1-5	TRBV29-1	NA	SVATGSNQPQH
TRBJ1-4	TRBV11-2	NA	ASSLPRTGLEKLF
TRBJ2-2	TRBV29-1	few	SVTLPWTTGELF
TRBJ1-5	TRBV2	NA	ASSGQGRQPQH
TRBJ2-3	TRBV28	NA	ASCRAGQADTQY
NA	TRBV6-5	many	ASSYDPRGQGFEQY
TRBJ1-1	TRBV5-6	NA	ASISNRGQTEAF
TRBJ2-5	TRBV20-1	few	SARAYRTGRIRETQY
TRBJ2-2	TRBV6-5	NA	ASSYLGGQTGELF
TRBJ2-5	TRBV5-1	NA	ASSWDRGQETQY
TRBJ2-7	TRBV6-5	few	AGTRQGAGEQY
TRBJ2-4	TRBV7-8	NA	ASSLGTAFDIQY
TRBJ2-1	TRBV3-1	few	ASSPPGNPGRF
TRBJ2-7	TRBV20-1	few	SARALGPPANYEQY
TRBJ1-1	TRBV10-3	few	AISESQMNTEAF
TRBJ2-5	TRBV25-1	NA	ASSEPPGLAGQETQY
TRBJ2-6	TRBV29-1	few	SVDFAGLGANVLT
TRBJ2-5	TRBV5-1	NA	ASSLPGNQETQY
TRBJ1-5	TRBV6-5	NA	ASRPNVQINQPQH
TRBJ2-3	TRBV6-5	NA	ASTRSMTGGYTQY
TRBJ1-5	TRBV5-1	NA	ASSPGTGTANQPQH
TRBJ2-6	TRBV12-3/TRBV12-4	NA	ASRDAGTHFSGANVLT
TRBJ1-2	TRBV15	NA	ATSRVLGGRGYT
TRBJ2-5	TRBV24-1	NA	AASDPVETQY
TRBJ2-1	TRBV9	few	ASSVDPRGLNNEQF
TRBJ2-1	TRBV6-6	NA	ASSPRTGFQF
TRBJ1-2	TRBV11-2	few	ASSFLQGADGYT
TRBJ1-2	TRBV6-4	few	ASSAGQGKGYGYT
TRBJ1-2	TRBV5-1	few	ASSFTGTPNYGYT
TRBJ1-2	TRBV6-5	NA	ASSYTQYYGYT
TRBJ1-1	TRBV7-9	NA	ASSLVPGAEAF
TRBJ1-6	TRBV7-2	NA	ASSLAGVSNSPLH